The 23 T cell receptor beta chains listed next were all sequenced from one sample in a study of T cells in localized non-small cell lung cancer. The repertoire was sequenced with immunoSEQ multiplex PCR; TCRdb's copy has only in-frame clones and lacks some. This sample has around 5,000 clones, with approximately 28% found just once. Sequencing used lung tumor tissue, obtained before any cancer treatment. Receptor source: a male donor at least 60 years old with stage I lung adenocarcinoma.

V is TRBV30 and J is TRBJ1-2; a weak D match, TRBD1 (6 bases). V was trimmed by 0 bases and J by 7 bases, leaving 12 bases between them. This CDR3 spans 13 amino acids. From germline, CDR1 is GTSNPN and CDR2 SVGIG (reference sequence). CDR3 amino acids: CAWSVLGARGYTF. The CDR3 coding sequence is TGTGCCTGGAGTGTACTGGGGGCGCGTGGCTACACCTTC.

This chain joins TRBV9 and TRBJ1-2, with no clear D. Germline V gene data show CDR1 as SGDLS and CDR2 as YYNGEE. V was cut by 3 bases and J by 2 bases, with 11 bases left in between. This CDR3 region has 14 residues. The CDR3 here is CASSGLDGNYGYTF. In DNA form, the CDR3 reads TGTGCCAGCAGCGGGCTCGACGGCAACTATGGCTACACCTTC.

The chain joins TRBV5-1 to TRBJ2-3, with TRBD1 matching over 7 bases. This CDR3 has 15 amino acids. Trimming cost V 4 bases and J 0 bases; bases outside gene matches: 5. Germline V lookup: CDR1 SGHRS, CDR2 YFSETQ. CDR3: CASSRDSPSTDTQYF. The CDR3 bases are TGCGCCAGCAGCAGGGACAGTCCTAGCACAGATACGCAGTATTTT.

This clone is medium-sized. One end of the junction varies from germline; a read error may be responsible. The gene calls are TRBV6-8 and TRBJ1-6; D unclear. The CDR3 totals 13 residues. CDR1 is MNHGY and CDR2 is SAAAGT in the germline V gene. The CDR3 reads CASSDSANSPLHF. CDR3 nucleotide sequence: TGTGCCAGCAGTGACTCCGCTAATTCACCCCTCCACTTT.

This clone was picked up a small number of times. This chain connects TRBV9 to TRBJ1-4; D gene uncertain. The length of the CDR3 is 15 residues. Germline CDR1 reads SGDLS; CDR2 reads YYNGEE. Trimming shortened V by 4 bases and J by 2 bases, and 12 bases separated the two germline ends. Written as DNA, the CDR3 is TGTGCCAGCAGCTTAGGGAAAGTCACTAATGAAAAACTGTTTTTT. It is translated as CASSLGKVTNEKLFF.

This clone occurred a few times. The V call is TRBV10-3, the J call TRBJ2-7; D is undetermined. V gave up 10 bases and J gave up 0 bases, with 16 bases separating them. CDR3 length: 14 residues. Germline-derived CDR1 and CDR2 are ENHRY and SYGVKD. The CDR3: CATLSDLYSYEQYF. The CDR3 region has the DNA TGTGCCACCTTGTCGGACCTATACTCCTACGAGCAGTACTTC.

This clone was seen only a few times. This chain uses TRBV6-8 with TRBJ1-6; possibly TRBD1 for D (6 bases). The V and J ends lost 7 bases and 0 bases respectively, with 10 bases between them. Germline loops: CDR1 MNHGY, CDR2 SAAAGT. CDR3 size: 15 residues. CDR3 sequence reads: CASTGDLSYNSPLHF. The CDR3 nucleotides read TGTGCCAGCACAGGGGACCTCTCCTATAATTCACCCCTCCACTTT.

The chain combines TRBV5-1 with TRBJ2-3; D is tentatively TRBD1 or TRBD2 (5 bases each). Germline loops: CDR1 SGHRS, CDR2 YFSETQ. The CDR3 runs 15 residues. Trimming took 2 bases from V and 1 from J, leaving 11 bases between them. The CDR3 protein is CASSLEGFGTDTQYF. The CDR3 DNA follows: TGCGCCAGCAGCTTAGAGGGGTTTGGCACAGATACGCAGTATTTT.

The table lists this clone with a few counts. The V call is TRBV12-5, the J call TRBJ1-6, with 8 positions matching TRBD1. The germline V gene has CDR1 LGHNT and CDR2 FRNRAP. J lost 3 bases, V lost 6 bases, and 7 bases had no gene match. This CDR3 comprises 16 residues. As DNA, the CDR3 is TGTGCTAGTGGCGCGCCTGGGACAGGCTATAATTCACCCCTCCACTTT. Encoded protein: CASGAPGTGYNSPLHF.

The V and J genes are TRBV18 and TRBJ1-4; no firm D call. V lost 6 bases to trimming and J lost 0 bases, with 14 bases between them. This CDR3 contains 16 residues. CDR1 KGHSH and CDR2 LQKENI come from the germline V gene. CDR3 sequence: CASSSKEGSTNEKLFF. The CDR3 DNA reads as TGTGCCAGCTCCAGCAAGGAGGGATCAACTAATGAAAAACTGTTTTTT.

The V call is TRBV30, the J call TRBJ1-4; D not resolved. This CDR3 comprises 17 residues. Between the trimmed V and J ends, which lost 2 bases and 0 bases, there was a span of 16 bases. From germline, CDR1 is GTSNPN and CDR2 SVGIG (reference sequence). CDR3 loop: CAWSLRRSGPTNEKLFF. The DNA of the CDR3 is TGTGCCTGGAGTCTTCGGCGGTCAGGACCAACTAATGAAAAACTGTTTTTT. The full variable domain, with the rest looked up from reference TRBV30 and TRBJ1-4, is SQTIHQWPATLVQPVGSPLSLECTVEGTSNPNLYWYRQAAGRGLQLLFYSVGIGQISSEVPQNLSASRPQDRQFILSSKKLLLSDSGFYLCAWSLRRSGPTNEKLFFGSGTQLSVL.

By its share, this clone is medium-sized. The chain uses TRBV19 and TRBJ1-1; no firm D call. CDR1 is LNHDA, CDR2 SQIVND, per germline (reference sequence). V lost 5 bases and J lost 0, with 10 bases in between. The CDR3 length is 14 residues. The CDR3 reads CASSPLYMNTEAFF. As DNA, the CDR3 is TGTGCCAGTAGTCCCCTGTATATGAACACTGAAGCTTTCTTT.

This clone was recorded a few times. This chain links TRBV5-1 with TRBJ2-1, with 10 bases identical to TRBD1. This CDR3 comprises 15 residues. The ends lost 0 bases at V and 5 bases at J; junction bases unmatched: 2. Germline CDR1 SGHRS, CDR2 YFSETQ. CDR3: CASSLGQGAHNEQFF. CDR3 sequence (DNA): TGCGCCAGCAGCTTGGGACAGGGGGCGCACAATGAGCAGTTCTTC.

The rearrangement joins TRBV9 to TRBJ1-2, with a possible D match to TRBD1 (6 bases). V was clipped by 5 bases and J by 4 bases, with 15 bases between them. The CDR3 totals 14 residues. The germline CDR1 and CDR2 sequences are SGDLS and YYNGEE. The CDR3 reads CASSVRGGGYGYTF. The CDR3 DNA is TGTGCCAGCAGTGTCAGGGGAGGGGGCTATGGCTACACCTTC.

This clone ranks as medium-sized (0.01 to 0.1%). The rearrangement uses TRBV9 and TRBJ1-1; 7 bases fit TRBD1. V gave up 0 bases and J gave up 7 bases; unmatched junction bases: 3. This CDR3 has 13 residues. CDR1 is SGDLS, CDR2 YYNGEE, per germline. The CDR3, as DNA: TGTGCCAGCAGCGTAGGGGGACAGAGTGAAGCTTTCTTT. It encodes CASSVGGQSEAFF. The full variable domain, rest sourced from reference TRBV9 and TRBJ1-1, is DSGVTQTPKHLITATGQRVTLRCSPRSGDLSVYWYQQSLDQGLQFLIQYYNGEERAKGNILERFSAQQFPDLHSELNLSSLELGDSALYFCASSVGGQSEAFFGQGTRLTVV.

A few counts support this clone. V usage is TRBV9 and J usage is TRBJ2-3, with D perhaps matching TRBD2 (5 bases). The CDR3 has 14 residues. Trimming cost V 6 bases and J 0 bases, with 11 bases left between them. CDR1 and CDR2 (germline): SGDLS, YYNGEE. The CDR3 protein is CASTGGLSTDTQYF. The CDR3 region has the DNA TGTGCCAGCACTGGTGGACTGAGCACAGATACGCAGTATTTT.

This chain uses TRBV16 with TRBJ1-4; no firm D call. CDR1 KGHSY and CDR2 FQNENV come from the germline V gene. Trimming stripped 1 base from V and 7 bases from J, with 7 bases between. This CDR3 comprises 13 residues. This chain's CDR3 is CASSQYRSEKLFF. CDR3 in DNA: TGTGCCAGCAGCCAATATCGGTCTGAAAAACTGTTTTTT. Together with reference TRBV16 and TRBJ1-4, the CDR3 gives the full variable domain: GEEVAQTPKHLVRGEGQKAKLYCAPIKGHSYVFWYQQVLKNEFKFLISFQNENVFDETGMPKERFSAKCLPNSPCSLEIQATKLEDSAVYFCASSQYRSEKLFFGSGTQLSVL.

The chain links TRBV29-1 to TRBJ2-3, with 8 positions matching TRBD2. CDR1 is SQVTM and CDR2 is ANQGSEA in the germline V gene. Trimming at V came to 6 bases and at J to 1 base, leaving 9 bases not matched to a gene. The CDR3 is 15 residues long. The CDR3 sequence: CSVDSLRGGTDTQYF. DNA of the CDR3: TGCAGCGTCGATTCTTTGCGGGGGGGCACAGATACGCAGTATTTT.

This chain links TRBV10-2 with TRBJ1-2; D call uncertain. The CDR3 covers 13 residues. The germline gives CDR1 WSHSY, CDR2 SAAADI. Trimming shortened V by 3 bases and J by 8 bases, and 13 bases separated the two germline ends. Written as DNA, the CDR3 is TGCGCCAGCAGTGATAGAGGGCTTTGGGGCTACACCTTC. It is translated as CASSDRGLWGYTF.

The V call is TRBV19, the J call TRBJ2-3; 9 nucleotides line up with TRBD2. Germline V gene data show CDR1 as LNHDA and CDR2 as SQIVND (reference sequence). The length of the CDR3 is 17 residues. After removal of 9 bases from V and 6 bases from J, the junction contained 19 bases not matched to a gene. This chain's CDR3 is CASNKNGLAGFRDTQYF. The CDR3 bases are TGTGCCAGCAATAAAAATGGCCTAGCGGGGTTTAGGGATACGCAGTATTTT.

The V call is TRBV10-2, the J call TRBJ2-7, with unresolved D. Germline-derived CDR1 and CDR2 are WSHSY and SAAADI. The germline V and J ends were trimmed by 7 bases and 2 bases, with 9 bases remaining between them. The CDR3 loop spans 12 amino acids. DNA for the CDR3: TGCGCCAGCACCGACAAAACCTACGAGCAGTACTTC. It specifies CASTDKTYEQYF.

This clone was seen more than once but under ten times. The J gene is TRBJ2-7, the V gene TRBV19; D remains ambiguous. The length of the CDR3 is 13 residues. Deletions cut 1 base from V and 2 bases from J, with 6 bases between. CDR1 is LNHDA and CDR2 is SQIVND in the germline V gene (reference sequence). The CDR3 sequence is CASSIGRTYEQYF. The CDR3 DNA sequence: TGTGCCAGTAGTATAGGCAGGACCTACGAGCAGTACTTC.

Only a few counts were recorded for this clone. The chain couples TRBV6-8 to TRBJ2-7; 7 nucleotides align to TRBD2. J was trimmed by 6 bases and V by 11 bases; bases with no gene match: 10. Germline-derived CDR1 and CDR2 are MNHGY and SAAAGT. The CDR3 loop spans 12 amino acids. The CDR3 loop reads CAAGLSFGEQYF. CDR3 DNA: TGTGCCGCGGGACTATCCTTTGGCGAGCAGTACTTC.